This T cell receptor (beta chain) was obtained from a study of cytomegalovirus exposure and HLA in healthy donors. Use of 60 Vbeta and 13 Jbeta primers characterized the PCR. Original methodology: There were about 80 million unique TCR beta chains by a later count, and 10 million to 12 million of them were shared. Generated by immunoSEQ multiplex PCR, the TCRdb table keeps only in-frame clones and is missing some. That table supplies the V and J calls and clone size; D and trimming were determined from the DNA. The table includes 200,000 to 300,000 clones, 84% detected once. To note about this clone: The antigen is unknown.

Study conclusions and caveats: DRB1 had the most TCR associations and HLA-C the fewest, a later analysis found, with rates varying by HLA locus. TCR beta sequences numbering around 15,000 were associated with HLA alleles at 0.05 false discovery rate in a later analysis.

The CDR3 is 14 residues long. Germline CDR1 reads SGHDT; CDR2 reads YYEEEE. Trimming left V 3 bases short and J 4 bases short, with 10 bases between. This chain links TRBV5-6 with TRBJ2-2; D gene ambiguous. Material: PBMCs. The receptor was isolated from a woman aged 40-49 years in good health and CMV-seropositive. The CDR3 coding sequence is TGTGCCAGCAGCTCCCCACCGAGCACCGGGGAGCTGTTTTTT. Translation gives CASSSPPSTGELFF.